A selection of T cell receptor beta chains follows, all from one sample in a study of cytomegalovirus exposure and HLA in healthy donors. The assay was immunoSEQ multiplex PCR, and TCRdb's table has in-frame clones only and misses some. This sample carries more than 85,000 clones, around 87% of them seen once, and the ten largest clones take 1.5% to 2%. Input material: PBMCs. The receptors were sampled from a man in his forties or fifties in good health and CMV-seronegative. The CDR3 runs from the conserved cysteine through the conserved F or W. A D gene is named only where the DNA matches it firmly. Some rows have no size entry. The others give once, few or many, or a class for an expanded clone.

CDR3 protein,CDR3 DNA,V gene,clone size,D gene,J gene
CASSTGQGGELFF,TGTGCCAGCAGTACGGGCCAGGGCGGGGAGCTGTTTTTT,TRBV6-5,few,NA,TRBJ2-2
CASSTPGQGYNEQFF,TGTGCCAGCAGCACCCCCGGACAGGGTTACAATGAGCAGTTCTTC,TRBV6-5,NA,TRBD1,TRBJ2-1
CASSPGEGTDTQYF,TGTGCCAGCAGCCCGGGTGAGGGCACAGATACGCAGTATTTT,TRBV7-2,NA,NA,TRBJ2-3
CASGPVSTTYEQYF,TGTGCCAGCGGCCCCGTTAGCACAACCTACGAGCAGTACTTC,TRBV27,NA,NA,TRBJ2-7
CASSLGRANYGYTF,TGTGCCAGCAGCTTAGGTAGAGCTAACTATGGCTACACCTTC,TRBV7-9,once,NA,TRBJ1-2
CASSPRSQGRGSGNTIYF,TGTGCCAGCAGCCCTAGAAGCCAGGGCAGGGGCTCTGGAAACACCATATATTTT,TRBV7-6,NA,NA,TRBJ1-3
CASSEFGQLSSYNEQFF,TGTGCCAGCAGTGAGTTCGGTCAACTGAGCTCCTACAATGAGCAGTTCTTC,TRBV6-4,NA,NA,TRBJ2-1
CASNESGAETQYF,TGTGCCAGCAACGAAAGTGGGGCCGAGACCCAGTACTTC,TRBV28,once,NA,TRBJ2-5
CAWSSPDRGNIQYF,TGTGCCTGGAGTAGCCCGGACAGAGGGAACATTCAGTACTTC,TRBV30,NA,NA,TRBJ2-4
CASSSWPGNTIYF,TGTGCCAGCAGCTCATGGCCCGGAAACACCATATATTTT,TRBV7-9,once,NA,TRBJ1-3
CASSLYAGDQNIQYF,TGCGCCAGCAGCTTGTACGCGGGGGACCAAAACATTCAGTACTTC,TRBV5-1,NA,TRBD2,TRBJ2-4
CASSFNLNTEAFF,TGTGCCAGCAGTTTTAATCTGAACACTGAAGCTTTCTTT,TRBV6-4,NA,NA,TRBJ1-1
CASGSGTGVYGYTF,TGTGCCAGCGGATCCGGGACAGGGGTCTATGGCTACACCTTC,TRBV27,NA,TRBD1,TRBJ1-2
CAWRTGRDTGELFF,TGTGCCTGGCGTACAGGGCGGGACACCGGGGAGCTGTTTTTT,TRBV30,NA,NA,TRBJ2-2
CASSDRQGGLDNEQFF,TGTGCCAGCAGCGATAGACAGGGGGGGCTCGACAATGAGCAGTTCTTC,TRBV9,NA,TRBD1,TRBJ2-1
CATSRDRQGGQPQHF,TGTGCCACCAGCAGAGATCGGCAGGGTGGTCAGCCCCAGCATTTT,TRBV15,once,NA,TRBJ1-5
CASSYRQGDTEAFF,TGTGCCAGCAGTTACCGACAGGGGGACACTGAAGCTTTCTTT,TRBV6-6,NA,TRBD1,TRBJ1-1
CAWSPGVGGELFF,TGTGCCTGGAGTCCCGGGGTTGGCGGGGAGCTGTTTTTT,TRBV30,NA,NA,TRBJ2-2
CASRLGQGSNQPQHF,TGTGCCAGTAGGCTGGGACAGGGTAGCAATCAGCCCCAGCATTTT,TRBV19,NA,TRBD1,TRBJ1-5
CASSLVFVSQETQYF,TGTGCCAGCAGCTTAGTATTTGTATCCCAAGAGACCCAGTACTTC,TRBV7-2,NA,NA,TRBJ2-5
CASSPTPTGKETQYF,TGTGCCAGCAGCCCAACCCCGACAGGGAAGGAGACCCAGTACTTC,TRBV7-3,NA,TRBD1,TRBJ2-5
CASSSFGGLGTEAFF,TGTGCCAGCAGCTCCTTCGGGGGGCTGGGCACTGAAGCTTTCTTT,TRBV7-2,NA,NA,TRBJ1-1
CASSYKTGGYQPQHF,TGTGCCAGTAGTTATAAGACAGGGGGCTATCAGCCCCAGCATTTT,TRBV19,NA,TRBD1,TRBJ1-5
CASTQGAGYGYTF,TGTGCCAGCACACAGGGGGCTGGCTATGGCTACACCTTC,TRBV2,NA,TRBD1,TRBJ1-2
CASSQGASRDTQYF,TGCGCCAGCAGCCAGGGGGCGAGTAGAGATACGCAGTATTTT,TRBV5-1,NA,TRBD1,TRBJ2-3
CASSADSATNEKLFF,TGTGCCAGCAGTGCGGACAGCGCAACTAATGAAAAACTGTTTTTT,TRBV6-1,once,NA,TRBJ1-4
CASSLRTGGPGDTQYF,TGTGCCAGCAGCCTACGGACGGGGGGGCCAGGAGATACGCAGTATTTT,TRBV5-6,NA,TRBD2,TRBJ2-3
CASSLGQGDQPQHF,TGCGCCAGCAGCTTGGGACAGGGTGATCAGCCCCAGCATTTT,TRBV5-1,NA,TRBD1,TRBJ1-5
CAISESSTTEEAFF,TGTGCCATCAGTGAGTCATCGACTACCGAAGAAGCTTTCTTT,TRBV10-3,once,NA,TRBJ1-1
CASSIPRGSGANVLTF,TGTGCCAGTAGTATCCCTCGGGGCTCTGGGGCCAACGTCCTGACTTTC,TRBV19,NA,NA,TRBJ2-6
CASSLTSGGKNIQYF,TGTGCCAGCAGTTTGACTAGCGGGGGAAAAAACATTCAGTACTTC,TRBV28,NA,TRBD2,TRBJ2-4
CASNQGVIATNEKLFF,TGTGCCAGCAACCAGGGGGTGATTGCAACTAATGAAAAACTGTTTTTT,TRBV7-9,NA,TRBD1,TRBJ1-4
CASSLDRGAYEQYF,TGTGCCAGCAGTTTAGACAGGGGAGCCTACGAGCAGTACTTC,TRBV28,NA,TRBD1,TRBJ2-7
CASSEGGTGSSYNEQFF,TGTGCCAGCAGTGAGGGGGGTACCGGGAGCTCCTACAATGAGCAGTTCTTC,TRBV25-1,NA,NA,TRBJ2-1
CASSLLTGMLSLGEQYF,TGTGCCAGCAGCTTACTGACAGGGATGTTATCCTTGGGCGAGCAGTACTTC,TRBV7-9,NA,TRBD1,TRBJ2-7
CASSFDSDGNEQFF,TGCGCCAGCAGTTTCGACTCGGATGGCAATGAGCAGTTCTTC,TRBV5-1,NA,NA,TRBJ2-1
CASSYGDEQFF,TGTGCCAGCAGTTACGGAGATGAGCAGTTCTTC,TRBV6-5,NA,NA,TRBJ2-1
CASSLDGAIYGYTF,TGTGCCAGCAGCTTAGATGGGGCCATCTATGGCTACACCTTC,TRBV7-9,NA,NA,TRBJ1-2
CASSLVRPSSGEQYF,TGTGCCAGCAGCTTAGTTAGGCCTAGCAGTGGCGAGCAGTACTTC,TRBV7-9,NA,NA,TRBJ2-7
CASSVGDRGQGGYTF,TGTGCCAGCAGCGTAGGGGACAGGGGGCAAGGTGGCTACACCTTC,TRBV9,NA,TRBD1,TRBJ1-2
CASREMAVIEKLFF,TGTGCCAGCAGGGAGATGGCAGTGATTGAAAAACTGTTTTTT,TRBV6-1,NA,NA,TRBJ1-4
CASSVSESSYEQYF,TGTGCCAGCAGTGTCTCGGAGAGCTCCTACGAGCAGTACTTC,TRBV2,few,NA,TRBJ2-7
CASSLDRATEAFF,TGTGCCAGCAGCTTAGACAGGGCCACTGAAGCTTTCTTT,TRBV13,NA,NA,TRBJ1-1
CASSFPEVWSTEAFF,TGCGCCAGCAGCTTCCCGGAAGTATGGAGCACTGAAGCTTTCTTT,TRBV5-1,NA,NA,TRBJ1-1
CASSEATTGDSQPQHF,TGTGCCAGCAGTGAAGCCACGACAGGGGACAGTCAGCCCCAGCATTTT,TRBV2,once,TRBD1,TRBJ1-5
CASSPGTYTEAFF,TGTGCCAGCAGTCCTGGGACATACACTGAAGCTTTCTTT,TRBV28,NA,NA,TRBJ1-1
CASSPGLAGSSYNEQFF,TGTGCCAGCAGCCCGGGACTAGCGGGGAGCTCCTACAATGAGCAGTTCTTC,TRBV5-4,few,TRBD2,TRBJ2-1
CASSSESRVPYNEQFF,TGTGCCAGCAGTTCTGAATCCAGGGTACCCTACAATGAGCAGTTCTTC,TRBV5-6,NA,NA,TRBJ2-1
CASVGGQGLKAFF,TGTGCCAGCGTGGGTGGACAGGGGCTTAAAGCTTTCTTT,TRBV25-1,NA,TRBD1,TRBJ1-1
CASSKGGGPDRELFF,TGTGCCAGCAGCAAAGGGGGGGGGCCGGACCGGGAGCTGTTTTTT,TRBV7-3,NA,NA,TRBJ2-2
CANSRGTENSPLHF,TGTGCCAACTCCAGGGGGACAGAGAATTCACCCCTCCACTTT,TRBV2,NA,TRBD1,TRBJ1-6